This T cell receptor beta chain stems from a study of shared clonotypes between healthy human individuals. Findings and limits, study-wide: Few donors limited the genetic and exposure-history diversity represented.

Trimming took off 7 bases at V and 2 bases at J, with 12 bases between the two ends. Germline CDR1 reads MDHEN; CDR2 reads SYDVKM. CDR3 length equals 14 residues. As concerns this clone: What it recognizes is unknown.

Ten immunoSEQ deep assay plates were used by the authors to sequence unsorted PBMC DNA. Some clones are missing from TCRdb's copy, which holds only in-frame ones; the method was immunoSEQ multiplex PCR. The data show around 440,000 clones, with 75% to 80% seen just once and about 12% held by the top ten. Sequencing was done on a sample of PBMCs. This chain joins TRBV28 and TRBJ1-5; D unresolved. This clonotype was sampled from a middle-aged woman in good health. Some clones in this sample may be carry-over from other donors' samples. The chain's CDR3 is CASKPQLGNQPQHF. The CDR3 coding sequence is TGTGCCAGCAAGCCACAATTGGGCAATCAGCCCCAGCATTTT.